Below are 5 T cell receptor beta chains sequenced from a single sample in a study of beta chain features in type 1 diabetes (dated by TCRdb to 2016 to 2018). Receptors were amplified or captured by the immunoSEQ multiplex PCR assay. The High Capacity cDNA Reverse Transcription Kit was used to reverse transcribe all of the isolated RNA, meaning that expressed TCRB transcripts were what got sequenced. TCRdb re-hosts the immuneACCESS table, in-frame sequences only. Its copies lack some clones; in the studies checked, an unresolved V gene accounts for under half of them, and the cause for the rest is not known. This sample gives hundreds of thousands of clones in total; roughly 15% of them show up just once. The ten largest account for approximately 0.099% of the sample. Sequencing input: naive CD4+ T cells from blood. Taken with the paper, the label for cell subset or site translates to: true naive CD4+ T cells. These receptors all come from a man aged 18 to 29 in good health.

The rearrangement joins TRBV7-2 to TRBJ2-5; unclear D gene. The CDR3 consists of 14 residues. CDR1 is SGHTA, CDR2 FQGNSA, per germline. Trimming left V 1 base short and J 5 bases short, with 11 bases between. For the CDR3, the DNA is TGTGCCAGCAGCTTAGGACACGGTGAGGAGACCCAGTACTTC. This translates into CASSLGHGEETQYF.

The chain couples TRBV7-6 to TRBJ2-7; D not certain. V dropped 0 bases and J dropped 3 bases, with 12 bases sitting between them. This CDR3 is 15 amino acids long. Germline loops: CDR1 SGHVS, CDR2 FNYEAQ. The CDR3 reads CASSLAPDLDYEQYF. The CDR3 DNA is TGTGCCAGCAGCTTAGCCCCAGACTTGGACTACGAGCAGTACTTC.

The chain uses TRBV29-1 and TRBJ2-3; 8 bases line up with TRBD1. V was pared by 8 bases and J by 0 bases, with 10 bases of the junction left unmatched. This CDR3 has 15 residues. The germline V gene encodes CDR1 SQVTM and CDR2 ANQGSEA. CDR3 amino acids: CSLSLTGVSTDTQYF. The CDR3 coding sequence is TGCAGCCTTAGCTTGACAGGGGTGAGCACAGATACGCAGTATTTT.

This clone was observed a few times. The CDR3 is CASSLPGSGGAGELFF. The CDR3 nucleotides are TGTGCCAGCAGCCTGCCGGGCTCCGGAGGCGCCGGGGAGCTGTTTTTT. This chain joins TRBV4-2 and TRBJ2-2; perhaps TRBD2 as D (5 bases). CDR3 length: 16 residues. V shed 4 bases and J shed 6 bases, with 18 bases lying between them. CDR1 and CDR2 (germline): LGHNA, YNFKEQ.

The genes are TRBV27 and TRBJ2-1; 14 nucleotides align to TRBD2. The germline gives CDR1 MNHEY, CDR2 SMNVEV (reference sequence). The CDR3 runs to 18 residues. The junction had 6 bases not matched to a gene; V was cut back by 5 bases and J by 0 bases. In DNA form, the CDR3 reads TGTGCCAGCAGTCCTGGGACTAGCGGGGGAAGCTCCTACAATGAGCAGTTCTTC. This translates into CASSPGTSGGSSYNEQFF.